This passage covers 29 T cell receptor beta chains from one sample sequenced in a study of siplizumab effects on memory and regulatory T cells. TCRdb's copy holds only in-frame clones and misses some; the assay was immunoSEQ multiplex PCR. The table shows about 50,000 clones, with approximately 93% occurring only once. Sequenced: CD8+ T cells sorted from blood. These receptors came from a human donor in good health.

This sequence joins TRBV27 and TRBJ1-1; D may be TRBD1 (5 bases). The CDR3 spans 14 residues. Germline assignment: CDR1 MNHEY and CDR2 SMNVEV (reference sequence). Trimming left V 7 bases short and J 4 bases short, with 16 bases between. CDR3 bases: TGTGCCAGCACCTTTGGGGGGGTGGGCACTGAAGCTTTCTTT. Translation gives CASTFGGVGTEAFF.

The CDR3 region is CASSYSNQPQHF. CDR3 sequence (DNA): TGTGCCAGTAGTTATAGCAATCAGCCCCAGCATTTT. The chain recombines TRBV19 with TRBJ1-5; no firm D call. V was trimmed by 5 bases and J by 0 bases, leaving 2 bases between them. The CDR3 totals 12 residues. CDR1 is LNHDA, CDR2 SQIVND, per germline (reference sequence).

V and J are TRBV10-3 and TRBJ2-2, with 8 bases matching TRBD2. The CDR3 contains 14 residues. CDR1 and CDR2 (germline): ENHRY, SYGVKD. V lost 8 bases, J lost 5 bases, and 7 bases stayed unmatched. The CDR3 protein is CAIAAGEITGELFF. CDR3 sequence (DNA): TGTGCCATCGCAGCGGGAGAGATTACCGGGGAGCTGTTTTTT.

The V call is TRBV9, the J call TRBJ2-6; D is perhaps TRBD1 (5 bases). V was pared by 2 bases and J by 0 bases, with 9 bases between. CDR1 is SGDLS and CDR2 is YYNGEE in the germline V gene. This CDR3 region has 16 residues. The DNA of the CDR3 is TGTGCCAGCAGCGTCTACAGGAGCTCTGGGGCCAACGTCCTGACTTTC. Translation gives CASSVYRSSGANVLTF.

This chain joins TRBV28 and TRBJ2-6; TRBD2 is a possible D gene (6 bases). The CDR3 is made up of 18 amino acids. Deletions cut 6 bases from V and 2 bases from J, with 20 bases between. Germline CDR1 reads MDHEN; CDR2 reads SYDVKM. CDR3 coding DNA: TGTGCCAGCAGAACCGCCGGGGGACGAATTGCTGGGGCCAACGTCCTGACTTTC. This codes for CASRTAGGRIAGANVLTF.

J is TRBJ1-3 and V is TRBV4-1, with TRBD1 matching over 9 bases. The CDR3 is 13 residues long. In germline, CDR1 is MGHRA, CDR2 YSYEKL. V lost 8 bases to trimming and J lost 4 bases; unmatched junction nucleotides: 3. CDR3 coding DNA: TGCGCCAGCTCGGGACAGGGAGGAAACACCATATATTTT. Encoded protein: CASSGQGGNTIYF.

This chain uses TRBV27 with TRBJ2-1; possible D gene TRBD2, 6 bases. The CDR3 extends over 16 amino acids. Germline V CDR1 and CDR2: MNHEY, SMNVEV (reference sequence). Trimming cost V 5 bases and J 6 bases, with 20 bases left between them. CDR3: CASSPLPGLAFNEQFF. The CDR3 DNA sequence: TGTGCCAGCAGTCCCCTCCCGGGACTGGCGTTCAATGAGCAGTTCTTC.

The V call is TRBV6-5, the J call TRBJ2-7, with 11 bases fitting TRBD2. Germline trimming cut 5 bases from V and 4 bases from J; bases unmatched to any gene: 7. The germline V gene has CDR1 MNHEY and CDR2 SVGAGI. The length of the CDR3 is 15 residues. The CDR3 DNA is TGTGCCAGCAGTATCCGCCTAGCGGGAGGTTACGAGCAGTACTTC. It yields the protein CASSIRLAGGYEQYF.

The chain combines TRBV7-9 with TRBJ1-5; the D is unclear. Germline values: CDR1 SEHNR, CDR2 FQNEAQ (reference sequence). The CDR3 contains 13 residues. V was pared by 5 bases and J by 7 bases, with 12 bases between. CDR3 protein: CASSGAPGQPQHF. The CDR3, as DNA: TGTGCCAGCAGCGGCGCACCCGGGCAGCCCCAGCATTTT.

The table lists this clone with a few counts. V and J are TRBV14 and TRBJ1-1, with D perhaps TRBD1 (6 bases). Trimming cost V 1 base and J 8 bases, with 14 bases left between them. Per the germline V gene, CDR1 is SGHDN and CDR2 is FVKESK. The CDR3 sequence is 14 residues long. The CDR3 DNA sequence: TGTGCCAGCAGCCAAGTCTTGGGGGGGCTCGAAGCTTTCTTT. Translating it yields CASSQVLGGLEAFF.

The chain uses TRBV19 and TRBJ2-1; D gene ambiguous. The germline V gene has CDR1 LNHDA and CDR2 SQIVND (reference sequence). Trimming removed 2 bases from V and 7 bases from J, with 9 bases in between. The CDR3 is made up of 13 amino acids. The CDR3 region is CASSITVRNEQFF. The CDR3 DNA is TGTGCCAGTAGTATAACTGTGCGGAATGAGCAGTTCTTC.

The rearrangement uses TRBV27 and TRBJ2-5; TRBD1 might be the D (6 bases). Germline V gives CDR1 MNHEY, CDR2 SMNVEV (reference sequence). The CDR3 consists of 17 residues. Trimming shortened V by 4 bases and J by 1 base, and 19 bases separated the two germline ends. The CDR3 is CASSSDPRGLGQETQYF. In DNA, the CDR3 is TGTGCCAGCAGTTCAGATCCCAGGGGTTTGGGCCAAGAGACCCAGTACTTC.

The rearrangement uses TRBV25-1 and TRBJ1-1, with D possibly being TRBD1 (6 bases). The CDR3 is 12 amino acids. The V gene lost 6 bases and the J gene lost 5 bases, with 10 bases spanning the gap. Germline V gene data show CDR1 as MGHDK and CDR2 as SYGVNS. In DNA, the CDR3 is TGTGCCAGCAGGACAGGAGGGACTGAAGCTTTCTTT. Translated: CASRTGGTEAFF.

The chain joins TRBV5-5 to TRBJ2-5; D remains unclear. The CDR3 has 13 amino acids. The germline gives CDR1 SGHKS, CDR2 YYEKEE (reference sequence). Deletions cut 2 bases from V and 2 bases from J, with 7 bases between. The CDR3 is CASSFGKQETQYF. The CDR3 DNA reads as TGTGCCAGCAGCTTTGGCAAGCAAGAGACCCAGTACTTC. The variable domain in full, with the rest retrieved from reference TRBV5-5 and TRBJ2-5, is DAGVTQSPTHLIKTRGQQVTLRCSPISGHKSVSWYQQVLGQGPQFIFQYYEKEERGRGNFPDRFSARQFPNYSSELNVNALLLGDSALYLCASSFGKQETQYFGPGTRLLVL.

The chain links TRBV13 to TRBJ1-1; TRBD1 agrees at 8 bases. This CDR3 spans 12 amino acids. Germline CDR1 reads PRHDT; CDR2 reads FYEKMQ (reference sequence). Trimming removed 8 bases from V and 3 bases from J; junction bases left unmatched: 2. The CDR3 sequence is CASGQGDTEAFF. As DNA, the CDR3 is TGTGCCAGCGGACAGGGAGACACTGAAGCTTTCTTT.

J is TRBJ1-4 and V is TRBV5-8; D uncertain. The CDR3 runs 14 residues. With 5 bases removed from V and 8 bases from J, the gap between germline ends came to 16 bases. The germline V gene has CDR1 SGHTS and CDR2 YDEGEE. This CDR3 is CASRHQEYDEKLFF. The CDR3 coding sequence is TGTGCCAGCAGGCATCAGGAATATGACGAAAAACTGTTTTTT.

Comment on this clone: This specimen includes other DNA sequences encoding the same CDR3. V and J are TRBV7-3 and TRBJ2-1, with D maybe TRBD2 (5 bases). The length of the CDR3 is 14 residues. The V end was cut by 4 bases, the J end by 1 base, with 8 bases between. CDR1 is SGHTA and CDR2 is FQGTGA in the germline V gene. CDR3 DNA sequence: TGTGCCAGCAGCTCCGGCGGGTCCTACAATGAGCAGTTCTTC. Its translation is CASSSGGSYNEQFF.

The V gene is TRBV7-9, the J gene TRBJ1-2; tentatively, D is TRBD1 (6 bases). Germline assignment: CDR1 SEHNR and CDR2 FQNEAQ (reference sequence). V lost 5 bases, J lost 5 bases, and 12 bases lay in between. The CDR3 totals 13 residues. The CDR3 nucleotides are TGTGCCAGCAGCCCGGCGGGGGCATATGGCTACACCTTC. This codes for CASSPAGAYGYTF.

The chain joins TRBV9 to TRBJ2-7, with 8 positions matching TRBD2. The CDR3 contains 15 residues. The V gene's germline CDR1 is SGDLS and CDR2 YYNGEE. After removal of 0 bases from V and 5 bases from J, the junction contained 7 bases not matched to a gene. The CDR3, as DNA: TGTGCCAGCAGCGTAGTAGGGCTAGCGGGCGACGAGCAGTACTTC. Translation gives CASSVVGLAGDEQYF.

The V call is TRBV4-1, the J call TRBJ1-5; D is ambiguous. Germline V gives CDR1 MGHRA, CDR2 YSYEKL. The CDR3 extends over 15 amino acids. V was trimmed by 0 bases and J by 2 bases, leaving 8 bases between them. The CDR3 DNA reads as TGCGCCAGCAGCCAAGACCTTAGGGGCAATCAGCCCCAGCATTTT. Translating it yields CASSQDLRGNQPQHF.

J is TRBJ2-3 and V is TRBV27; D is undetermined. CDR3 length: 12 amino acids. The germline gives CDR1 MNHEY, CDR2 SMNVEV (reference sequence). V was trimmed by 3 bases and J by 5 bases, leaving 6 bases between them. For the CDR3, the DNA is TGTGCCAGCAGTTTGGTAGGAGATACGCAGTATTTT. Residues: CASSLVGDTQYF.

This chain joins TRBV4-1 and TRBJ2-1; 12 nucleotides line up with TRBD2. Germline CDR1 reads MGHRA; CDR2 reads YSYEKL. Trimming took 1 base from V and 5 from J; bases not matched to a gene: 12. CDR3 size: 19 residues. The CDR3, as DNA: TGCGCCAGCAGCCAAGGCCCCCCGGAGGGACTAGCGGGCCACAATGAGCAGTTCTTC. Its protein is CASSQGPPEGLAGHNEQFF.

V is TRBV27 and J is TRBJ2-7, with TRBD1 matching 8 bases. Trimming at V came to 4 bases and at J to 5 bases, leaving 4 bases not matched to a gene. This CDR3 region has 13 residues. The germline gives CDR1 MNHEY, CDR2 SMNVEV (reference sequence). The CDR3 coding sequence is TGTGCCAGCAGTTGGACAGGGCTCGACGAGCAGTACTTC. The encoded protein is CASSWTGLDEQYF.

The chain joins TRBV28 to TRBJ1-1; a possible D gene is TRBD1 (5 bases). The germline gives CDR1 MDHEN, CDR2 SYDVKM. The CDR3 loop spans 13 amino acids. The ends were cut back, 7 bases at V and 4 bases at J, with 13 bases in the middle. The CDR3 nucleotides read TGTGCCAGCATCCTGGGGGGAGCCACTGAAGCTTTCTTT. Protein sequence: CASILGGATEAFF.

This clone was detected once. The chain carries TRBV2 and TRBJ2-7; possibly TRBD1 or TRBD2 for D (5 bases each). Trimming stripped 5 bases from V and 7 bases from J, with 21 bases between. The CDR3 length is 15 residues. CDR1 and CDR2 from the germline V gene are SNHLY and FYNNEI. The CDR3 loop reads CASSFEGRAGREQYF. The CDR3 nucleotides are TGTGCCAGCAGTTTCGAGGGGCGCGCCGGGCGGGAGCAGTACTTC.

In nucleotides, the CDR3 is TGTGCCAGCAGTTTATTTAGGGACAGGGGGCGATTCGAGCAGTACTTC. This codes for CASSLFRDRGRFEQYF. The chain is built from TRBV28 and TRBJ2-7, with 12 bases that match TRBD1. This CDR3 comprises 16 residues. The V gene's germline CDR1 is MDHEN and CDR2 SYDVKM. V trimming: 1 base; J trimming: 6 bases; junction bases outside the gene matches: 7.

The chain combines TRBV9 with TRBJ2-1; 8 bases align to TRBD2. V trimming: 2 bases; J trimming: 2 bases; junction bases outside the gene matches: 3. Per germline, CDR1 SGDLS and CDR2 YYNGEE. This CDR3 region has 15 residues. CDR3 loop: CASSVVAGTYNEQFF. In DNA form, the CDR3 reads TGTGCCAGCAGCGTTGTAGCGGGGACCTACAATGAGCAGTTCTTC.

The chain couples TRBV18 to TRBJ1-1; 8 positions agree with TRBD1. This CDR3 spans 18 amino acids. The J segment lost 1 base and the V segment lost 6 bases, leaving 16 bases of the junction unmatched. Germline V CDR1 and CDR2: KGHSH, LQKENI. CDR3 coding DNA: TGTGCCAGCTCCCCGGGAATCCAAGAAGACAGGGGGAACACTGAAGCTTTCTTT. Protein product: CASSPGIQEDRGNTEAFF.

V gene TRBV7-2 combines with J gene TRBJ2-7, with a tentative D call TRBD2 (6 bases). CDR1 is SGHTA, CDR2 FQGNSA, per germline. Trimming removed 5 bases at V and 4 bases at J, with 12 bases between. The CDR3 totals 13 residues. The CDR3 loop is CASSIKRGYEQYF. DNA for the CDR3: TGTGCCAGCAGCATTAAACGGGGGTACGAGCAGTACTTC.